This T cell receptor (beta chain) was profiled in a study of beta chain features in type 1 diabetes. Investigators reverse transcribed all isolated RNA, so they sequenced expressed TCRB transcripts. The data were produced by immunoSEQ multiplex PCR, yet TCRdb's version contains in-frame clones alone and is incomplete. Found here are more than 300,000 clones, around 9.6% of them singletons; the top ten hold less than 0.65%. Findings and caveats of the study: For Type 1 diabetes patients, all four CD4+ subsets carried TCRB CDR3s that were moderately but significantly shorter.

Worth noting for this clone: What it binds is unknown.

Germline V gene data show CDR1 as MNHNY and CDR2 as SVGAGI (reference sequence). V gave up 7 bases and J gave up 9 bases; unmatched junction bases: 9. The CDR3 loop spans 13 amino acids. This rearrangement joins TRBV6-6 to TRBJ2-1; TRBD2 matches at 7 bases. Sequenced: central memory CD4+ T cells from blood. The receptor was derived from a man under 40 with type 1 diabetes. The CDR3 loop reads CASISLERGEQFF. Written as DNA, the CDR3 is TGTGCCAGCATCAGCCTTGAGCGGGGTGAGCAGTTCTTC.